Listed here are 26 T cell receptor beta chains from one sample, sequenced in a study of T cell responses to AZD1222 COVID-19 vaccine. Sequencing was performed with immunoSEQ multiplex PCR; in TCRdb, only in-frame clones are kept and a portion is missing. The sample includes approximately 100,000 clones, 91% seen only once; the top ten take less than 55%. The material sequenced was peripheral blood, taken on day 0 of AZD1222 vaccination. Receptors were obtained from an adult in good health.

V usage is TRBV5-1 and J usage is TRBJ2-3; D remains unclear. The germline V gene has CDR1 SGHRS and CDR2 YFSETQ. The CDR3 loop spans 14 amino acids. Trimming pared 3 bases from V and 2 bases from J, leaving 10 bases between. The CDR3 DNA sequence: TGCGCCAGCAGCTCGGGCAGTGTCACAGATACGCAGTATTTT. The encoded protein is CASSSGSVTDTQYF. Drawing the rest from reference TRBV5-1 and TRBJ2-3, the complete variable domain is KAGVTQTPRYLIKTRGQQVTLSCSPISGHRSVSWYQQTPGQGLQFLFEYFSETQRNKGNFPGRFSGRQFSNSRSEMNVSTLELGDSALYLCASSSGSVTDTQYFGPGTRLTVL.

The J gene is TRBJ1-3, the V gene TRBV7-9, with a possible D match to TRBD1 (5 bases). The CDR3 has 16 residues. V was cut by 4 bases and J by 10 bases, with 23 bases left in between. The germline V gene encodes CDR1 SEHNR and CDR2 FQNEAQ (reference sequence). The CDR3 DNA follows: TGTGCCAGCAGCTCCATCCGGGACCCGTTAGGGGTAACCATATATTTT. This sequence encodes CASSSIRDPLGVTIYF.

The CDR3: CASSQETTTNEKLFF. In DNA, the CDR3 is TGTGCCAGCAGTCAAGAGACAACAACTAATGAAAAACTGTTTTTT. The chain carries TRBV7-9 and TRBJ1-4, with D unresolved. V was clipped by 6 bases and J by 0 bases, with 11 bases between them. Germline CDR1 SEHNR, CDR2 FQNEAQ (reference sequence). The CDR3 sequence is 15 residues long.

This chain uses TRBV30 with TRBJ2-7; D may match TRBD1 or TRBD2 (5 bases each). Germline CDR1 is GTSNPN and CDR2 is SVGIG (reference sequence). V was pared by 0 bases and J by 2 bases, with 11 bases between. The CDR3 has 14 residues. CDR3 amino acids: CAWSVDTGPYEQYF. The CDR3 coding sequence is TGTGCCTGGAGTGTAGATACGGGACCCTACGAGCAGTACTTC.

J is TRBJ2-3 and V is TRBV3-1 (or the pseudogene TRBV3-2); D unclear. Germline CDR1 and CDR2: LGHDT and YNNKEL (reference sequence). The CDR3 is made up of 15 amino acids. Deletions cut 4 bases from V and 0 bases from J, with 11 bases between. In DNA, the CDR3 is TGTGCCAGCAGCCCTGGGTTTCTGAGCACAGATACGCAGTATTTT. It is translated as CASSPGFLSTDTQYF.

The rearrangement links TRBV28 to TRBJ2-7, with a tentative D call TRBD2 (5 bases). Germline V gives CDR1 MDHEN, CDR2 SYDVKM. The V gene lost 7 bases and the J gene lost 2 bases, with 12 bases spanning the gap. This CDR3 has 13 amino acids. The CDR3 loop reads CASTPREPYEQYF. The DNA of the CDR3 is TGTGCCAGCACGCCAAGGGAGCCCTACGAGCAGTACTTC.

This rearrangement joins TRBV7-9 to TRBJ1-2; tentatively, D is TRBD1 (6 bases). This CDR3 is 14 amino acids long. The germline gives CDR1 SEHNR, CDR2 FQNEAQ (reference sequence). Trimming removed 0 bases at V and 4 bases at J, with 9 bases between. The chain's CDR3 is CASSLAQGSYGYTF. The CDR3 bases are TGTGCCAGCAGCTTAGCACAGGGTAGCTATGGCTACACCTTC.

A single count supports this clone. The V and J genes are TRBV15 and TRBJ1-3, with unresolved D. The CDR3 has 14 residues. Deletions cut 1 base from V and 0 bases from J, with 4 bases between. Germline-derived CDR1 and CDR2 are LNHNV and YYDKDF (reference sequence). CDR3 DNA: TGTGCCACCAGCAGAGGTGTCTCTGGAAACACCATATATTTT. It yields the protein CATSRGVSGNTIYF. Full variable domain (missing parts from reference TRBV15 and TRBJ1-3): DAMVIQNPRYQVTQFGKPVTLSCSQTLNHNVMYWYQQKSSQAPKLLFHYYDKDFNNEADTPDNFQSRRPNTSFCFLDIRSPGLGDTAMYLCATSRGVSGNTIYFGEGSWLTVV.

The J gene is TRBJ1-1, the V gene TRBV24-1; D ambiguous. There are 13 residues in the CDR3. Trimming took off 2 bases at V and 2 bases at J, with 5 bases between the two ends. CDR1 and CDR2 (germline): KGHDR, SFDVKD. CDR3 amino acids: CATSDSPNTEAFF. CDR3 coding DNA: TGTGCCACCAGTGATTCCCCCAACACTGAAGCTTTCTTT.

V usage is TRBV25-1 and J usage is TRBJ2-2, with D maybe TRBD2 (6 bases). The CDR3 extends over 16 amino acids. Between the trimmed V and J ends, which lost 8 bases and 5 bases, there was a span of 21 bases. Germline lookup yields CDR1 MGHDK and CDR2 SYGVNS. The CDR3 spells CASAPYEGGMTGELFF. The CDR3 bases are TGTGCCAGCGCCCCTTATGAAGGCGGGATGACCGGGGAGCTGTTTTTT.

The chain carries TRBV28 and TRBJ1-1; D gene uncertain. The germline V gene encodes CDR1 MDHEN and CDR2 SYDVKM. V was clipped by 7 bases and J by 1 base, with 4 bases between them. The CDR3 covers 11 residues. CDR3 amino acids: CASTRNTEAFF. The DNA of the CDR3 is TGTGCCAGCACCCGGAACACTGAAGCTTTCTTT.

This chain joins TRBV2 and TRBJ1-6; TRBD1 matches at 8 bases. CDR1 and CDR2 from the germline V gene are SNHLY and FYNNEI. V shed 3 bases, J shed 13 bases, and the junction held 11 bases outside the gene matches. The CDR3 spans 15 residues. In nucleotides, the CDR3 is TGTGCCAGCAGTGATGGACAGGGCGGCCTTCCCCCCCTCCACTTT. Residues: CASSDGQGGLPPLHF.

The chain links TRBV20-1 to TRBJ2-5, with D uncertain. The CDR3 spans 11 residues. V was clipped by 6 bases and J by 4 bases, with 9 bases between them. Germline assignment: CDR1 DFQATT and CDR2 SNEGSKA (reference sequence). CDR3 protein: CSARPRETQYF. CDR3 nucleotides: TGCAGTGCCCGCCCTAGAGAGACCCAGTACTTC.

The CDR3 DNA reads as TGTGCCAGCAGCCAAGACGTCGGCAGAATGAACACTGAAGCTTTCTTT. Its protein is CASSQDVGRMNTEAFF. The chain employs TRBV14 and TRBJ1-1, with D uncertain. CDR1 and CDR2 from the germline V gene are SGHDN and FVKESK. Trimming removed 0 bases at V and 0 bases at J, with 11 bases between. The CDR3 spans 16 residues.

CDR3 sequence: CASSLRSSGYTGELFF. Here the CDR3 DNA reads TGTGCCAGCAGCTTACGCTCCAGCGGCTACACCGGGGAGCTGTTTTTT. The rearrangement joins TRBV7-9 to TRBJ2-2, with D possibly being TRBD2 (5 bases). The CDR3 is 16 amino acids. Per germline, CDR1 SEHNR and CDR2 FQNEAQ (reference sequence). V was clipped by 2 bases and J by 3 bases, with 13 bases between them.

This chain uses TRBV28 with TRBJ1-6; tentative D call: TRBD1 (5 bases). This CDR3 is 13 amino acids long. Germline loops: CDR1 MDHEN, CDR2 SYDVKM. Trimming removed 6 bases at V and 6 bases at J, with 9 bases between. The CDR3 reads CASRPQGNSPLHF. CDR3 nucleotide sequence: TGTGCCAGCAGGCCTCAGGGTAATTCACCCCTCCACTTT.

CDR3 DNA sequence: TGTGCAAGTCGCTTAGAACCCGAAATCCGTCCTCCGGGTAACGAGCAGTACTTC. Encoded protein: CASRLEPEIRPPGNEQYF. This chain links TRBV12-2 with TRBJ2-7; the D segment call TRBD2 is taken from the table without a DNA check. TRBV12-2 is a recognized pseudogene. The CDR3 totals 18 residues.

The chain carries TRBV27 and TRBJ2-3; D unresolved. V was cut by 5 bases and J by 0 bases, with 6 bases left in between. The germline CDR1 and CDR2 sequences are MNHEY and SMNVEV (reference sequence). This CDR3 comprises 13 residues. The CDR3, as DNA: TGTGCCAGCAGTGGGTTTAGCACAGATACGCAGTATTTT. It yields the protein CASSGFSTDTQYF.

This clone has a handful of counts. The chain links TRBV7-3 to TRBJ1-1, with D perhaps TRBD1 (6 bases). The CDR3 runs to 14 residues. The germline V gene has CDR1 SGHTA and CDR2 FQGTGA. Trimming shortened V by 4 bases and J by 2 bases, and 11 bases separated the two germline ends. Here the CDR3 DNA reads TGTGCCAGCAGCTCAGGACAGCCTAACACTGAAGCTTTCTTT. Translated: CASSSGQPNTEAFF.

This CDR3 reads CASSKGGGNSPLHF. The CDR3 DNA follows: TGTGCCAGCAGCAAAGGAGGCGGGAATTCACCCCTCCACTTT. The chain combines TRBV21-1 with TRBJ1-6. TRBV21-1 is flagged as a pseudogene. The CDR3 is 14 residues long.

The chain employs TRBV6-2 or TRBV6-3 and TRBJ1-6; D not resolved. Trimming pared 0 bases from V and 10 bases from J, leaving 16 bases between. Germline V gene sequence: CDR1 MNHEY, CDR2 SVGEGT. This CDR3 has 16 residues. The CDR3 protein is CASSYSPDGPGSPLHF. CDR3 DNA: TGTGCCAGCAGTTACTCGCCGGACGGTCCGGGGTCACCCCTCCACTTT.

The V call is TRBV6-6, the J call TRBJ1-5; 10 bases are shared with TRBD1. Germline loops: CDR1 MNHNY, CDR2 SVGAGI (reference sequence). This CDR3 spans 18 amino acids. The trim removed 5 bases at V and 0 bases at J, leaving 10 bases unmatched. The CDR3 bases are TGTGCCAGCAGTCCGGGACAGGGGAGTAGGGTTAGCAATCAGCCCCAGCATTTT. It yields the protein CASSPGQGSRVSNQPQHF.

This chain joins TRBV12-3 or TRBV12-4 and TRBJ2-1, with D possibly matching TRBD1 (5 bases). Trimming shortened V by 5 bases and J by 8 bases, and 13 bases separated the two germline ends. There are 13 residues in the CDR3. DNA for the CDR3: TGTGCCAGCAGTACGGGCAGGGCCCATGAGCAGTTCTTC. Residues: CASSTGRAHEQFF.

The chain uses TRBV10-3 and TRBJ2-7, with TRBD1 matching over 8 bases. This CDR3 is built from 14 residues. Germline loops: CDR1 ENHRY, CDR2 SYGVKD. Trimming cost V 2 bases and J 4 bases; bases outside gene matches: 4. DNA of the CDR3: TGTGCCATCAGTGAGCGGACAGGGCGGTACGAGCAGTACTTC. Translation gives CAISERTGRYEQYF.

The V call is TRBV27, the J call TRBJ1-3; D may be TRBD1 (6 bases). V dropped 6 bases and J dropped 0 bases, with 15 bases sitting between them. Per germline, CDR1 MNHEY and CDR2 SMNVEV (reference sequence). The CDR3 has 16 residues. The CDR3, as DNA: TGTGCCAGCAGGCGGACGGACAGCTTCTCTGGAAACACCATATATTTT. Its protein is CASRRTDSFSGNTIYF.

V and J are TRBV2 and TRBJ2-7, with a weak D call TRBD2 (5 bases). Trimming removed 6 bases at V and 0 bases at J, with 6 bases between. The CDR3 contains 12 residues. CDR1 SNHLY and CDR2 FYNNEI come from the germline V gene. For the CDR3, the DNA is TGTGCCAGCAGGGGGAGCTCCTACGAGCAGTACTTC. Amino acid sequence: CASRGSSYEQYF.